Below are 9 T cell receptor beta chains sequenced from a single sample in a study of beta chain features in type 1 diabetes (dated by TCRdb to 2016 to 2018). To prepare the library, the immunoSEQ multiplex PCR assay was applied. The High Capacity cDNA Reverse Transcription Kit was used to reverse transcribe all of the isolated RNA, meaning that expressed TCRB transcripts were what got sequenced. Entries here come from immuneACCESS through TCRdb and include only in-frame sequences with V and J called. Some clones fail to appear in such tables; in the studies checked, an unresolved V gene covers under half of the shortfall, and the cause of the remainder is unknown. Across this sample there are 500,000 to 700,000 clones, with around 15% seen only once. About 0.093% of the sample comes from the top ten. Sequenced material: naive CD4+ T cells from blood. This specimen's cell subset or site label, per the study, means: true naive CD4+ T cells. These receptors originate from a man aged 18 to 30 in good health.

As to this clone: Distinct nucleotide sequences in the sample also encode this CDR3. The chain employs TRBV19 and TRBJ2-7, with D unresolved. Germline CDR1 is LNHDA and CDR2 is SQIVND (reference sequence). The CDR3 runs to 13 residues. Trimming cost V 4 bases and J 3 bases, with 10 bases left between them. CDR3 region: CASSTVSSYEQYF. The CDR3 DNA sequence: TGTGCCAGTAGTACGGTCTCAAGCTACGAGCAGTACTTC.

In its sample, this clone was seen a few times. The rearrangement links TRBV6-1 to TRBJ1-1, with 9 bases matching TRBD1. The V gene's germline CDR1 is MNHNS and CDR2 SASEGT. The CDR3 has 14 residues. With V trimmed by 2 bases and J by 9 bases, 7 bases remained unmatched. CDR3 coding DNA: TGTGCCAGCAGTGAACCGGGACAGGGCGTAAAAGCTTTCTTT. Translating it yields CASSEPGQGVKAFF.

This clone has more than one count but fewer than ten. The chain recombines TRBV2 with TRBJ1-5, with D unclear. This CDR3 comprises 14 residues. Germline loops: CDR1 SNHLY, CDR2 FYNNEI. V was cut by 4 bases and J by 2 bases, with 9 bases left in between. The DNA of the CDR3 is TGTGCCAGCAGTGCTTCGGTCCGCAATCAGCCCCAGCATTTT. Encoded protein: CASSASVRNQPQHF.

This clone appeared a few times. V is TRBV30 and J is TRBJ1-1; D unclear. CDR1 and CDR2 from the germline V gene are GTSNPN and SVGIG (reference sequence). There are 15 residues in the CDR3. Deletions cut 3 bases from V and 0 bases from J, with 14 bases between. CDR3 protein: CAWSRKGNMNTEAFF. The CDR3 DNA is TGTGCCTGGAGCAGAAAGGGCAACATGAACACTGAAGCTTTCTTT.

This clone has a handful of counts. The chain combines TRBV5-1 with TRBJ1-6, with D perhaps matching TRBD1 (6 bases). The germline CDR1 and CDR2 sequences are SGHRS and YFSETQ. CDR3 size: 15 residues. Trimming took off 0 bases at V and 8 bases at J, with 12 bases between the two ends. The DNA of the CDR3 is TGCGCCAGCAGCTTGGAAGGGGGAATGGATTCACCCCTCCACTTT. It yields the protein CASSLEGGMDSPLHF. Filled out from reference TRBV5-1 and TRBJ1-6, the complete variable domain reads KAGVTQTPRYLIKTRGQQVTLSCSPISGHRSVSWYQQTPGQGLQFLFEYFSETQRNKGNFPGRFSGRQFSNSRSEMNVSTLELGDSALYLCASSLEGGMDSPLHFGNGTRLTVT.

This clone was recorded a few times. This chain joins TRBV7-2 and TRBJ2-6, with D possibly matching TRBD1 (6 bases). CDR3 length: 14 residues. The V end was cut by 4 bases, the J end by 2 bases, with 6 bases between. Germline lookup yields CDR1 SGHTA and CDR2 FQGNSA. Written as DNA, the CDR3 is TGTGCCAGCAGCTCAGGGGCTGGGGCCAACGTCCTGACTTTC. It is translated as CASSSGAGANVLTF.

This clone was counted only a few times. The rearrangement joins TRBV9 to TRBJ2-7; D remains unclear. This CDR3 has 14 residues. The V gene lost 0 bases and the J gene lost 6 bases, with 13 bases spanning the gap. CDR1 is SGDLS and CDR2 is YYNGEE in the germline V gene. CDR3 sequence (DNA): TGTGCCAGCAGCGTAGTTGGCAGCTCCGGCGAGCAGTACTTC. Encoded protein: CASSVVGSSGEQYF.

This clone was observed a few times. This chain uses TRBV7-3 with TRBJ1-1; weak D call: TRBD1 (5 bases). The CDR3 length is 13 residues. Germline V gives CDR1 SGHTA, CDR2 FQGTGA. Trimming took 6 bases from V and 1 from J, leaving 9 bases between them. The CDR3 nucleotides read TGTGCCAGCAGGCTAGGGGCGAACACTGAAGCTTTCTTT. Translation gives CASRLGANTEAFF. The full variable domain, completed using reference TRBV7-3 and TRBJ1-1, is GAGVSQTPSNKVTEKGKYVELRCDPISGHTALYWYRQSLGQGPEFLIYFQGTGAADDSGLPNDRFFAVRPEGSVSTLKIQRTERGDSAVYLCASRLGANTEAFFGQGTRLTVV.

The J gene is TRBJ1-2, the V gene TRBV9, with 7 nucleotides matching TRBD1. The germline gives CDR1 SGDLS, CDR2 YYNGEE. The CDR3 consists of 14 residues. Trimming took 2 bases from V and 3 from J; bases not matched to a gene: 4. The CDR3 sequence: CASSVLDRDYGYTF. DNA for the CDR3: TGTGCCAGCAGCGTCCTTGACAGGGACTATGGCTACACCTTC.